These 14 T cell receptor beta chains originate from one sample sequenced in a study of blood T cell repertoires in COVID-19. Assay: immunoSEQ multiplex PCR; the TCRdb copy retains only in-frame clones and omits some. The repertoire holds under 70,000 clones, with around 90% as singletons. The sequencing sample was made of peripheral blood. These receptors were collected from a woman aged 18-30 years with acute or convalescent COVID-19.

This clone was detected a few times. The chain couples TRBV7-6 to TRBJ2-3; 7 positions agree with TRBD1. CDR3 length equals 14 residues. Germline values: CDR1 SGHVS, CDR2 FNYEAQ. With V trimmed by 1 base and J by 5 bases, 3 bases remained unmatched. The DNA of the CDR3 is TGTGCCAGCAGCTTAGGACAGGGAATAGATACGCAGTATTTT. This codes for CASSLGQGIDTQYF.

The chain links TRBV7-2 to TRBJ2-1, with D possibly matching TRBD2 (6 bases). The CDR3 consists of 14 residues. CDR1 SGHTA and CDR2 FQGNSA come from the germline V gene. The V and J ends lost 3 bases and 3 bases respectively, with 9 bases between them. This CDR3 is CASSLRDYYNEQFF. The CDR3 DNA is TGTGCCAGCAGCTTGCGGGATTACTACAATGAGCAGTTCTTC.

The chain couples TRBV4-3 to TRBJ1-2; 9 bases align to TRBD1. The CDR3 length is 15 residues. Germline values: CDR1 LGHNA, CDR2 YSLEER. The V and J ends lost 4 bases and 5 bases, in that order; junction bases with no gene match: 8. CDR3 sequence reads: CASSPSQGAGYGYTF. CDR3 DNA: TGCGCCAGCAGCCCGTCACAGGGGGCCGGGTATGGCTACACCTTC.

In this sample, this clone turned up once. V gene TRBV15 combines with J gene TRBJ1-4; D not resolved. CDR1 LNHNV and CDR2 YYDKDF come from the germline V gene (reference sequence). The germline V and J ends were trimmed by 0 bases and 9 bases, with 8 bases remaining between them. This CDR3 is 13 amino acids long. In DNA, the CDR3 is TGTGCCACCAGCAGAGATACTCCTAAAAAACTGTTTTTT. Translated: CATSRDTPKKLFF.

The chain is built from TRBV7-2 and TRBJ2-7, with 12 bases matching TRBD2. Per germline, CDR1 SGHTA and CDR2 FQGNSA. The V gene end was trimmed by 2 bases and the J gene end by 2 bases; junction bases not matched to a gene: 1. The CDR3 is 15 residues long. In DNA form, the CDR3 reads TGTGCCAGCAGCTTACGGACTAGCGGGGCCTACGAGCAGTACTTC. This translates into CASSLRTSGAYEQYF.

The chain is built from TRBV27 and TRBJ2-7, with 7 nucleotides matching TRBD1. The CDR3 totals 15 residues. Germline lookup yields CDR1 MNHEY and CDR2 SMNVEV (reference sequence). Unmatched junction bases numbered 14, after V lost 5 bases and J lost 7 bases. The CDR3 nucleotides are TGTGCCAGCAGTCCACTCTGGACAGGCCCCTCGGAGCAGTACTTC. Translated, it gives CASSPLWTGPSEQYF.

The chain couples TRBV28 to TRBJ2-1; 16 bases map to TRBD2. V gave up 4 bases and J gave up 8 bases; unmatched junction bases: 14. Germline loops: CDR1 MDHEN, CDR2 SYDVKM. CDR3 size: 19 residues. CDR3 coding DNA: TGTGCCAGCAGTTCCCCAACCGGGACTAGCGGGAGGGGGTTCGATGAGCAGTTCTTC. It translates to CASSSPTGTSGRGFDEQFF. The full variable domain, its missing parts supplied by reference TRBV28 and TRBJ2-1, is DVKVTQSSRYLVKRTGEKVFLECVQDMDHENMFWYRQDPGLGLRLIYFSYDVKMKEKGDIPEGYSVSREKKERFSLILESASTNQTSMYLCASSSPTGTSGRGFDEQFFGPGTRLTVL.

For the CDR3, the DNA is TGTGCCAGTAGTACCCGGACTAGCGGGGGGTTTAATGAGCAGTTCTTC. Residues: CASSTRTSGGFNEQFF. The genes are TRBV19 and TRBJ2-1, with 14 bases identical to TRBD2. The CDR3 loop spans 16 amino acids. Germline CDR1 and CDR2: LNHDA and SQIVND (reference sequence). Losses at the gene ends were 4 bases for V and 7 bases for J; bases not matched to a gene: 6.

The chain combines TRBV6-5 with TRBJ1-6; 8 bases map to TRBD1. From germline, CDR1 is MNHEY and CDR2 SVGAGI. The CDR3 consists of 15 residues. V dropped 8 bases and J dropped 7; count of bases not matched to a gene: 10. CDR3 nucleotides: TGTGCCAGCCATCGCGACAGGGGAGGAAATTCACCCCTCCACTTT. Translated: CASHRDRGGNSPLHF.

This clone was counted once. J is TRBJ2-1 and V is TRBV11-2, with 8 positions matching TRBD2. The CDR3 runs 16 residues. Germline V gives CDR1 SGHAT, CDR2 FQNNGV. The junction had 4 bases not matched to a gene; V was cut back by 0 bases and J by 3 bases. The CDR3 bases are TGTGCCAGCAGCTTAGAGGTCGGGGGGGGCTACAATGAGCAGTTCTTC. Protein: CASSLEVGGGYNEQFF.

The chain employs TRBV12-3 or TRBV12-4 and TRBJ1-1, with D hard to call. V was shortened by 3 bases and J by 7 bases, with 6 bases between the two germline ends. The length of the CDR3 is 11 residues. CDR3 in DNA: TGTGCCAGCAGTTTGCGGCTTGAAGCTTTCTTT. This sequence encodes CASSLRLEAFF.

This clone was recorded a few times. The chain has TRBV27 and TRBJ2-1; 8 bases line up with TRBD2. The CDR3 has 17 residues. The trim removed 6 bases at V and 9 bases at J, leaving 19 bases unmatched. The germline gives CDR1 MNHEY, CDR2 SMNVEV (reference sequence). CDR3 region: CASRRDLGSGGSGEQFF. As DNA, the CDR3 is TGTGCCAGCAGACGAGACCTTGGTTCGGGAGGGTCTGGTGAGCAGTTCTTC.

The V call is TRBV6-1, the J call TRBJ2-2, with D possibly TRBD1 on 6 matching bases. The CDR3 is made up of 16 amino acids. Per the germline V gene, CDR1 is MNHNS and CDR2 is SASEGT. Trimming removed 3 bases from V and 2 bases from J, with 13 bases in between. CDR3 residues: CASSDTGRKNTGELFF. The DNA of the CDR3 is TGTGCCAGCAGTGACACAGGGCGGAAAAACACCGGGGAGCTGTTTTTT.

CDR3 nucleotide sequence: TGTGCCAGTAGTGGGCAGGGGCAAGATGGCTACACCTTC. Its translation: CASSGQGQDGYTF. V is TRBV19 and J is TRBJ1-2, with a tentative D call TRBD1 (6 bases). V was cut by 5 bases and J by 6 bases, with 13 bases left in between. CDR3 length: 13 residues. Germline values: CDR1 LNHDA, CDR2 SQIVND (reference sequence).